What follows are 4 T cell receptor beta chains derived from one specimen sequenced in a study of glioma-infiltrating T cells after dendritic cell vaccination. TCRdb's table, derived via immunoSEQ multiplex PCR, lists solely in-frame clones and lacks some. The sample holds some 70,000 clones, roughly 79% seen once. This material consisted of blood, taken before dendritic cell vaccination. All receptors derive from a human donor with glioblastoma.

This sequence joins TRBV4-3 and TRBJ1-2; unclear D gene. This CDR3 has 16 amino acids. Germline assignment: CDR1 LGHNA and CDR2 YSLEER. V was shortened by 0 bases and J by 2 bases, with 13 bases between the two germline ends. The CDR3, as DNA: TGCGCCAGCAGCCAAGATTACTCAGGAATGAACTATGGCTACACCTTC. Amino acid sequence: CASSQDYSGMNYGYTF.

A single count supports this clone. V and J are TRBV27 and TRBJ1-1, with no clear D. V was pared by 0 bases and J by 6 bases, with 8 bases between. CDR1 is MNHEY, CDR2 SMNVEV, per germline (reference sequence). The CDR3 extends over 13 amino acids. CDR3 sequence reads: CASSLSSGAEAFF. CDR3 DNA sequence: TGTGCCAGCAGTTTATCATCCGGGGCTGAAGCTTTCTTT.

This clone was seen once. The chain couples TRBV7-9 to TRBJ2-2; D not resolved. There are 13 residues in the CDR3. The germline CDR1 and CDR2 sequences are SEHNR and FQNEAQ (reference sequence). Trimming stripped 7 bases from V and 4 bases from J, with 10 bases between. CDR3 coding DNA: TGTGCCAGCACCCCCATTGTCACCGGGGAGCTGTTTTTT. Protein product: CASTPIVTGELFF.

The chain uses TRBV29-1 and TRBJ2-2; TRBD1 matches 9 bases. The CDR3 is 13 residues long. Germline V CDR1 and CDR2: SQVTM, ANQGSEA. The junction had 7 bases not matched to a gene; V was cut back by 7 bases and J by 7 bases. The CDR3 DNA sequence: TGCAGCGCCTATACAGGGGGCAGCGGGGAGCTGTTTTTT. It encodes CSAYTGGSGELFF.